This note documents a single T cell receptor beta chain sequence. Its antigen target is currently unknown. Base qualities were left out, and no much larger clone turns up one base away. The data were taken from a study of blood T cell repertoires in COVID-19 (dated by TCRdb to between 2020 and 2021). About the full investigation: The collaborator samples originated in the United States, Italy and Spain and spanned the acute and convalescent phases of COVID-19. The material from the prospective study consisted of cDNA or gDNA derived from T cells, B-cell-depleted T cells, or PBMCs. The dataset comprised deeply sampled blood TCRbeta repertoires from subjects exposed to, actively infected with, or recovered from COVID-19. The repertoires were released in a freely available public database intended as a resource for research on the immune response to SARS-CoV-2. The samples were drawn from two sources: the first 160 participants of the ongoing ImmuneRACE study, and 1,000 to 1,500 subjects contributed by 6 global collaborators. The sample metadata nearly always contained a de-identified subject ID, COVID-19 status, age in years and sex. HLA class I and class II types, where available, came from metadata supplied by the sample provider rather than from assay-based typing.

General findings and caveats noted by the study authors: The amount of clinical and demographic metadata varied by source and participant and was provided uncurated.

The immunoSEQ Assay, a bias-controlled multiplex PCR, was used to amplify TCRbeta CDR3 regions from genomic DNA. Concerning the study's data processing: Within the assay, amplification of reference gene primers was used to estimate how many nucleated cells each sample contained. To quantify the absolute abundance of each unique TCRbeta CDR3 rearrangement, sequence reads were collapsed and filtered. For each sample, productive Simpson clonality was calculated by taking the square root of Simpson's diversity index across productive rearrangements. TCRdb mirrors the immuneACCESS table, restricted to in-frame sequences. Some clones are absent from its copies; in checked studies, under half trace to an unresolved V gene, and the reason for the others is unknown. V and J calls and clone size are given by that table; D and trimming were obtained from the DNA. The sample records over 200,000 clones, about 83% of which are singletons. The top ten clones comprise roughly 5% of the sample.

Whole blood was collected in K2EDTA tubes by collaborating institutions according to the institutions' own protocols. For TCRbeta analysis, collaborator samples were shipped as frozen whole blood, as isolated PBMCs, or as DNA extracted from either sample type. Sequencing was done on a sample of peripheral blood. The clonotype was recovered from a man older than 75 with acute or convalescent COVID-19.

Read as DNA, the sequence is TGTGCCAGCAGCCAAGACAGGGATTTGGTTTCACCCCTCCACTTT. Translated, this is CASSQDRDLVSPLHF. The sequence links TRBV7-9 to TRBJ1-6; 7 central nucleotides agree with TRBD1. The germline V gene (reference sequence) gives CDR1 as SEHNR and CDR2 as FQNEAQ. For this chain, trimming is 5 bases at the V end and 9 bases at the J end, and the number of junction bases without a gene match is 10. CDR3 length: 15 amino acids, cysteine to phenylalanine. The CDR3 DNA has 45 bases and is translated from base 1.